The 10 T cell receptor beta chains reported below all come from one sample, sequenced in a study of tissue T cells after allogeneic stem cell transplantation. Data came from immunoSEQ multiplex PCR; TCRdb stores just in-frame clones and leaves some out. The top ten hold roughly 2% of the sample, which has 25,000 or so clones, more than 80% seen once. The sequences come from blood, collected before transplantation. Receptors were obtained from a male donor at least 60 years old who later had graft-versus-host disease after an allogeneic stem cell transplant.

The chain recombines TRBV30 with TRBJ2-5; D not resolved. The CDR3 is made up of 11 amino acids. Germline loops: CDR1 GTSNPN, CDR2 SVGIG (reference sequence). V was clipped by 5 bases and J by 3 bases, with 7 bases between them. CDR3 nucleotide sequence: TGTGCCTGGTCCCCAAAAGAGACCCAGTACTTC. Its protein product is CAWSPKETQYF.

The CDR3 nucleotides are TGTGCCAGCAGTTTCGGGGAACGAGATACGCAGTATTTT. This sequence encodes CASSFGERDTQYF. The V gene is TRBV27, the J gene TRBJ2-3, with D possibly TRBD2 on 5 matching bases. V was pared by 3 bases and J by 5 bases, with 9 bases between. The V gene's germline CDR1 is MNHEY and CDR2 SMNVEV (reference sequence). The CDR3 sequence is 13 residues long.

The gene calls are TRBV4-1 and TRBJ2-3, with a possible D match to TRBD1 (6 bases). Germline V gene sequence: CDR1 MGHRA, CDR2 YSYEKL. Trimming removed 1 base at V and 6 bases at J, with 11 bases between. The CDR3 contains 14 residues. The CDR3 loop is CASSQGTVDDTQYF. CDR3 in DNA: TGCGCCAGCAGCCAAGGGACAGTCGATGATACGCAGTATTTT.

This clone appeared once. The DNA of the CDR3 is TGTGCCAGCAGCTTTAACAGGAGGACAGATACGCAGTATTTT. Its translation: CASSFNRRTDTQYF. The V gene is TRBV7-8, the J gene TRBJ2-3; D may match TRBD1 or TRBD2 (5 bases each). This CDR3 comprises 14 residues. With 3 bases removed from V and 3 bases from J, the gap between germline ends came to 10 bases. The germline CDR1 and CDR2 sequences are SGHVS and FQNEAQ.

The rearrangement uses TRBV7-3 and TRBJ2-1; 10 positions match TRBD2. The CDR3 has 14 residues. Germline CDR1 reads SGHTA; CDR2 reads FQGTGA. Trimming removed 3 bases from V and 4 bases from J; junction bases left unmatched: 0. CDR3 amino acids: CASSLTSGYNEQFF. DNA for the CDR3: TGTGCCAGCAGCTTGACTAGCGGGTACAATGAGCAGTTCTTC.

The rearrangement joins TRBV3-1 (or the pseudogene TRBV3-2) to TRBJ2-1; D ambiguous. This CDR3 has 15 amino acids. Trimming left V 3 bases short and J 9 bases short, with 18 bases between. The germline V gene encodes CDR1 LGHDT and CDR2 YNNKEL (reference sequence). The CDR3 region is CASSQADSRPFEQFF. The DNA of the CDR3 is TGTGCCAGCAGCCAGGCCGACTCCCGCCCTTTTGAGCAGTTCTTC.

This clone has only a few counts. CDR3 coding DNA: TGCGCCAGCAGCTCCCTTAGCCGGGCTAGCAATCAGCCCCAGCATTTT. This gives the protein CASSSLSRASNQPQHF. The chain carries TRBV4-1 and TRBJ1-5; D gene uncertain. Looked up from germline, CDR1 is MGHRA and CDR2 is YSYEKL. The V end lost 5 bases, the J end lost 0 bases, and 14 bases lay between the germline ends. This CDR3 contains 16 residues.

The chain joins TRBV27 to TRBJ2-7; a possible D gene is TRBD2 (6 bases). Trimming shortened V by 5 bases and J by 10 bases, and 12 bases separated the two germline ends. In germline, CDR1 is MNHEY, CDR2 SMNVEV (reference sequence). This CDR3 has 11 residues. As DNA, the CDR3 is TGTGCCAGCAGTCTCGAGGGGACTCAGTACTTC. Its protein is CASSLEGTQYF.

The rearrangement links TRBV7-2 to TRBJ1-2, with TRBD1 matching over 7 bases. CDR1 is SGHTA and CDR2 is FQGNSA in the germline V gene. The CDR3 has 15 amino acids. With 8 bases clipped from V and 7 bases from J, the junction kept 16 bases outside the gene matches. The CDR3 DNA sequence: TGTGCCAGCCGACTCGGGCCAACAGGGGTTCTTGGCTACACCTTC. It is translated as CASRLGPTGVLGYTF.

This rearrangement joins TRBV6-2 or TRBV6-3 to TRBJ2-6; D is ambiguous. The CDR3 spans 16 residues. V shed 5 bases and J shed 1 base, with 12 bases lying between them. Germline CDR1 is MNHEY and CDR2 is SVGEGT. The CDR3 nucleotides are TGTGCCAGCAGTAACTTCGGCCAATCTGGGGCCAACGTCCTGACTTTC. Its protein is CASSNFGQSGANVLTF.